This TCR beta chain came from a study of PD-L1 blockade in urothelial cancer. As for the study in general: Male sex and bladder-origin urothelial cancer were recorded for about 85% of the roughly 30 patients. After treatment start, blood was analyzed at 3 weeks (second dose) and at 6 weeks.

Trimming removed 6 bases at V and 8 bases at J, with 13 bases between. The length of the CDR3 is 12 residues. Germline V gene data show CDR1 as MNHEY and CDR2 as SMNVEV (reference sequence). Each PCR contained spiked-in synthetic TCR analog templates. Sequencing used immunoSEQ multiplex PCR; TCRdb keeps in-frame clones, though not all of them. This table holds tens of thousands of clones, approximately 85% found once. The time point was: pretreatment peripheral blood. This sequence originates from a man in his 60s with urothelial cancer. The rearrangement links TRBV27 to TRBJ1-2, with no clear D. The specimen comprised PBMCs, sampled around atezolizumab (anti-PD-L1) treatment. Written as DNA, the CDR3 is TGTGCCAGCAGCTCGACGGGAGACGGCTACACCTTC. This codes for CASSSTGDGYTF.